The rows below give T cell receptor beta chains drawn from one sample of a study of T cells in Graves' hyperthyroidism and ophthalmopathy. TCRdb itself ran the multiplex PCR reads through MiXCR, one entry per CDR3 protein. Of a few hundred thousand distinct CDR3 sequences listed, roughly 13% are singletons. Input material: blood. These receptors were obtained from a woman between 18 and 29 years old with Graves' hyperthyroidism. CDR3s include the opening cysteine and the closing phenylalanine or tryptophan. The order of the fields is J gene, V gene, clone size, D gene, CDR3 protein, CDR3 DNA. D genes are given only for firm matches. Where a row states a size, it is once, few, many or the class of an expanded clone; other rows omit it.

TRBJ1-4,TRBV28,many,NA,CASSTTRGVWGKLFF,TGTGCCAGCAGCACGACAAGGGGGGTATGGGGAAAACTGTTTTTT
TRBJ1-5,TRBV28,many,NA,CASTRQYSNQPQHF,TGTGCCAGCACTAGGCAGTATAGCAATCAGCCCCAGCATTTT
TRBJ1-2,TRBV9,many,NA,CASSAGQPGSGYTF,TGTGCCAGCAGCGCCGGACAGCCTGGTTCCGGCTACACCTTC
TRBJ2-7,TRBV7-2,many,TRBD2,CASSLFAGGSSYEQYF,TGTGCCAGCAGCTTATTCGCGGGGGGGAGCTCCTACGAGCAGTACTTC
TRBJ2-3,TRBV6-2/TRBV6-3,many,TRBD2,CASSQTSGSTDTQYF,TGTGCCAGCAGCCAGACTAGCGGGAGCACAGATACGCAGTATTTT
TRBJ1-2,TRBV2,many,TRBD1,CASREGGNYGYTF,TGTGCCAGCCGTGAAGGGGGCAACTATGGCTACACCTTC
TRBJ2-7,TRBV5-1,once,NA,CASGLVGAGRLTYEQYF,TGCGCCAGCGGCTTGGTGGGTGCGGGACGACTTACCTACGAGCAGTACTTC
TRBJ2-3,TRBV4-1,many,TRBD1,CASSQGTGGNTDTQYF,TGCGCCAGCAGCCAAGGAACAGGGGGTAACACAGATACGCAGTATTTT
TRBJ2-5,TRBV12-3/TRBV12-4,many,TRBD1,CASSPRGLGETQYF,TGTGCCAGCAGCCCCAGGGGGTTAGGAGAGACCCAGTACTTC
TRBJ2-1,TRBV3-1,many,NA,CASSQVSVEQFF,TGTGCCAGCAGCCAAGTGAGCGTTGAGCAGTTCTTC
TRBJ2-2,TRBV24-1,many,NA,CATSDRRGLDTGELFF,TGTGCCACCAGTGATAGGAGGGGCCTGGACACCGGGGAGCTGTTTTTT
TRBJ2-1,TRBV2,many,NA,CASSEEGRNNEQFF,TGTGCCAGCAGTGAAGAGGGGAGGAACAATGAGCAGTTCTTC
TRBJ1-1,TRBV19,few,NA,CASSIAQSEAFF,TGTGCCAGTAGTATAGCACAGAGTGAAGCTTTCTTT
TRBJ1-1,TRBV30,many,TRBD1,CAWTNYGTVNTEAFF,TGTGCCTGGACGAATTATGGGACAGTGAACACTGAAGCTTTCTTT
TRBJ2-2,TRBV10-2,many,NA,CASKTGLNTGELFF,TGCGCCAGCAAAACCGGACTCAACACCGGGGAGCTGTTTTTT
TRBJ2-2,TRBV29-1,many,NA,CSVNEGAIGELFF,TGCAGCGTTAACGAGGGAGCGATCGGGGAGCTGTTTTTT
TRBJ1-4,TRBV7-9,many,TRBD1,CASSSSGQGARRTNEKLFF,TGTGCCAGCAGCTCAAGCGGACAGGGGGCACGGAGAACTAATGAAAAACTGTTTTTT
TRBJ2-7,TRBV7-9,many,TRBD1,CASSPRDSVTEQYF,TGTGCCAGCAGCCCCAGGGACAGTGTCACCGAGCAGTACTTC
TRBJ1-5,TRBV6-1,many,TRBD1,CASSDRGTYSNQPQHF,TGTGCCAGCAGCGACAGGGGGACTTATAGCAATCAGCCCCAGCATTTT
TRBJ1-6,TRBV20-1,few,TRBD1,CSAIPQGGQGNSPLHF,TGCAGTGCTATCCCGCAAGGAGGACAGGGGAATTCACCCCTCCACTTT
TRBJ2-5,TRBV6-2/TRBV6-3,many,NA,CASSYLLQETQYF,TGTGCCAGCAGTTACCTATTACAAGAGACCCAGTACTTC
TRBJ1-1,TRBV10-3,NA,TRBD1,CAISNPGQGTEAFF,TGTGCCATCAGCAACCCGGGACAGGGAACTGAAGCTTTCTTT
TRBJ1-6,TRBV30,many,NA,CAWSLDSNNSPLHF,TGTGCCTGGAGTCTGGACAGCAATAATTCACCCCTCCACTTT
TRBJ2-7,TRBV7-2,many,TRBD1,CASSLGQGEGEQYF,TGTGCCAGCAGCCTGGGACAGGGGGAGGGCGAGCAGTACTTC